Below are 19 T cell receptor beta chains sequenced from a single sample in a study of CD8 T cells in ankylosing spondylitis. Their cognate antigens are unknown. TCRdb called the 5' RACE reads again in MiXCR, with one record for every CDR3 protein. The data show some 700,000 distinct CDR3 sequences, over 15% seen once. Study conclusions and caveats: It appeared that ankylosing spondylitis blood was characterized by a TCR beta motif of under ten highly homologous variants.

Sequencing used blood, either unsorted or a sorted T cell fraction (not recorded which). The receptors were sampled from a male donor with ankylosing spondylitis.

This clonotype was observed a few times. The chain carries TRBV4-2 and TRBJ2-2, with D maybe TRBD2 (6 bases). V was pared by 3 bases and J by 1 base, with 9 bases between. The length of the CDR3 is 15 residues. Germline V gene lookup returns CDR1 LGHNA and CDR2 YNFKEQ. CDR3 bases: TGTGCCAGCAGCCAGGGACTCGAGAACACCGGGGAGCTGTTTTTT. Translated, it gives CASSQGLENTGELFF.

This clonotype was detected only a few times. The V gene is TRBV5-5, the J gene TRBJ2-3; TRBD1 might be the D (5 bases). V lost 0 bases and J lost 5, with 13 bases in between. Germline lookup yields CDR1 SGHKS and CDR2 YYEKEE (reference sequence). The CDR3 covers 15 residues. The CDR3 region has the DNA TGTGCCAGCAGCTTGGGGGCAGGGTTTAAAGATACGCAGTATTTT. It yields the protein CASSLGAGFKDTQYF.

This chain joins TRBV4-3 and TRBJ2-7; TRBD2 matches at 14 bases. V was clipped by 4 bases and J by 9 bases; unmatched bases: 14. The CDR3 runs 17 residues. Germline CDR1 is LGHNA and CDR2 is YSLEER. The CDR3: CASSPGLAGGQYGVQYF. The CDR3 coding sequence is TGCGCCAGCAGCCCCGGACTAGCGGGAGGTCAATATGGCGTGCAGTACTTC.

This clonotype has ten or more counts. CDR3 nucleotides: TGTGCCAGCAGTCCTACTAGCGGGAGAGCAGATACGCAGTATTTT. Residues: CASSPTSGRADTQYF. The V call is TRBV7-9, the J call TRBJ2-3, with 11 bases identical to TRBD2. With 6 bases clipped from V and 4 bases from J, the junction kept 6 bases outside the gene matches. CDR1 and CDR2 from the germline V gene are SEHNR and FQNEAQ (reference sequence). The CDR3 has 15 amino acids.

V gene TRBV5-1 combines with J gene TRBJ1-3; D unresolved. Germline V CDR1 and CDR2: SGHRS, YFSETQ. The CDR3 spans 15 residues. Trimming stripped 7 bases from V and 0 bases from J, with 14 bases between. DNA for the CDR3: TGCGCCAGCCAATCAGCACCCTACTCTGGAAACACCATATATTTT. It is translated as CASQSAPYSGNTIYF.

To note about this clonotype: The junction does not match germline at one end; this may be a read error. V gene TRBV29-1 combines with J gene TRBJ2-2; a possible D gene is TRBD1 (6 bases). The germline V gene has CDR1 SQVTM and CDR2 ANQGSEA. The CDR3 runs to 16 residues. CDR3 sequence (DNA): TGCAGCGTTATTCGGACAGACCCCGGGAACACCGGGGAGCTTTTTTTT. This encodes CSVIRTDPGNTGELFF.

This clonotype was recorded at least ten times. This chain connects TRBV5-1 to TRBJ1-2; D perhaps matches TRBD1 (5 bases). This CDR3 is built from 14 residues. Germline loops: CDR1 SGHRS, CDR2 YFSETQ. V lost 0 bases and J lost 3, with 9 bases in between. CDR3: CASSLDRGDYGYTF. DNA of the CDR3: TGCGCCAGCAGCTTGGATCGGGGGGACTATGGCTACACCTTC.

This CDR3 reads CSVTLGVGGRETQYF. CDR3 nucleotides: TGCAGCGTGACCCTAGGGGTGGGGGGACGAGAGACCCAGTACTTC. The chain has TRBV29-1 and TRBJ2-5; D possibly corresponds to TRBD2 (6 bases). The V gene's germline CDR1 is SQVTM and CDR2 ANQGSEA. The germline V and J ends were trimmed by 6 bases and 4 bases, with 21 bases remaining between them. The CDR3 runs 15 residues. The whole variable domain, filled in from reference TRBV29-1 and TRBJ2-5, reads SAVISQKPSRDICQRGTSLTIQCQVDSQVTMMFWYRQQPGQSLTLIATANQGSEATYESGFVIDKFPISRPNLTFSTLTVSNMSPEDSSIYLCSVTLGVGGRETQYFGPGTRLLVL.

This rearrangement joins TRBV15 to TRBJ2-7, with 10 bases identical to TRBD2. CDR1 and CDR2 (germline): LNHNV, YYDKDF (reference sequence). This CDR3 has 14 residues. Trimming took 11 bases from V and 3 from J; bases not matched to a gene: 10. CDR3 in DNA: TGTGCCCCCGACGGACTAGCGGAGCGCTACGAGCAGTACTTC. This encodes CAPDGLAERYEQYF.

This sequence joins TRBV3-1 and TRBJ2-1; 7 nucleotides line up with TRBD2. With V trimmed by 5 bases and J by 3 bases, 4 bases remained unmatched. This CDR3 has 14 residues. Germline V CDR1 and CDR2: LGHDT, YNNKEL (reference sequence). DNA of the CDR3: TGTGCCAGCAGCTCCCTAGCGGTCTACAATGAGCAGTTCTTC. It specifies CASSSLAVYNEQFF.

This clonotype was picked up a small number of times. V is TRBV4-3 and J is TRBJ2-3; 11 positions agree with TRBD2. J lost 1 base, V lost 3 bases, and 6 bases had no gene match. CDR3 size: 17 residues. From germline, CDR1 is LGHNA and CDR2 YSLEER. CDR3 region: CASSQGLADHGTDTQYF. DNA of the CDR3: TGCGCCAGCAGCCAGGGACTAGCGGATCACGGCACAGATACGCAGTATTTT.

The table lists this clonotype with a few counts. The genes are TRBV5-1 and TRBJ2-1, with TRBD2 matching 8 bases. J was trimmed by 4 bases and V by 3 bases; bases with no gene match: 6. The CDR3 extends over 15 amino acids. The germline V gene encodes CDR1 SGHRS and CDR2 YFSETQ. This CDR3 is CASSYLAGPYNEQFF. The CDR3 DNA is TGCGCCAGCAGCTATCTAGCGGGCCCTTACAATGAGCAGTTCTTC.

The chain has TRBV5-8 and TRBJ2-2; D remains ambiguous. Trimming took off 2 bases at V and 0 bases at J, with 11 bases between the two ends. This CDR3 is built from 16 residues. The V gene's germline CDR1 is SGHTS and CDR2 YDEGEE. The CDR3 region is CASSFGGYTNTGELFF. The DNA for the CDR3 is TGTGCCAGCAGCTTCGGCGGCTATACGAACACCGGGGAGCTGTTTTTT.

This clonotype came up many times. The chain joins TRBV12-3 or TRBV12-4 to TRBJ2-1; 10 bases agree with TRBD2. V lost 5 bases to trimming and J lost 4 bases; unmatched junction nucleotides: 5. The CDR3 totals 15 residues. The chain's CDR3 is CASSRLAGDYNEQFF. DNA for the CDR3: TGTGCCAGCAGTCGCCTAGCGGGGGATTACAATGAGCAGTTCTTC.

This clonotype has a handful of counts. The chain links TRBV7-2 to TRBJ1-1, with D possibly being TRBD1 (5 bases). Between the trimmed V and J ends, which lost 2 bases and 10 bases, there was a span of 23 bases. The CDR3 covers 16 residues. Germline V gene sequence: CDR1 SGHTA, CDR2 FQGNSA. As DNA, the CDR3 is TGTGCCAGCAGCTTATACCCGGACGGAGAGGGGTTAAGAGCTTTCTTT. Encoded protein: CASSLYPDGEGLRAFF.

This clonotype was observed a few times. J is TRBJ1-5 and V is TRBV28; no reliable D call. The ends were cut back, 10 bases at V and 6 bases at J, with 16 bases in the middle. CDR1 is MDHEN, CDR2 SYDVKM, per germline. The CDR3 is 13 amino acids. DNA for the CDR3: TGTGCCACCTCATGGCCTGCGGCTCAGCCCCAGCATTTT. The encoded protein is CATSWPAAQPQHF.

This chain connects TRBV5-5 to TRBJ2-1; D may be TRBD2 (6 bases). The V gene lost 2 bases and the J gene lost 4 bases, with 16 bases spanning the gap. Germline CDR1 SGHKS, CDR2 YYEKEE (reference sequence). The CDR3 length is 16 residues. CDR3 residues: CASSFTGGNGYNEQFF. The DNA of the CDR3 is TGTGCCAGCAGCTTTACGGGCGGGAACGGGTACAATGAGCAGTTCTTC. Variable domain in full (rest from reference TRBV5-5 and TRBJ2-1): DAGVTQSPTHLIKTRGQQVTLRCSPISGHKSVSWYQQVLGQGPQFIFQYYEKEERGRGNFPDRFSARQFPNYSSELNVNALLLGDSALYLCASSFTGGNGYNEQFFGPGTRLTVL.

This clonotype was detected a few times. This chain links TRBV29-1 with TRBJ2-3; D remains ambiguous. V was clipped by 6 bases and J by 2 bases, with 15 bases between them. The length of the CDR3 is 14 residues. From germline, CDR1 is SQVTM and CDR2 ANQGSEA. The chain's CDR3 is CSVRGGVFTDTQYF. CDR3 DNA: TGCAGCGTCCGAGGTGGGGTATTCACAGATACGCAGTATTTT.

This clonotype was counted only a few times. The chain recombines TRBV24-1 with TRBJ2-3, with D hard to call. CDR1 and CDR2 (germline): KGHDR, SFDVKD. V dropped 4 bases and J dropped 3 bases, with 13 bases sitting between them. The CDR3 is 15 amino acids. In DNA, the CDR3 is TGTGCCACCAGTGACCCCGCTTTGCGGACAGATACGCAGTATTTT. As protein: CATSDPALRTDTQYF.